This T cell receptor beta chain was captured in a study of CD8 T cells in Susac syndrome (dated by TCRdb to the late 2010s). For context, the study as a whole: The study used repertoire sequencing to test whether antigen drove CD8+ T cell activation and differentiation in Susac syndrome. What the authors observed across the whole study: The number of individuals in the TCR sequencing and HLA analysis was recognized as being relatively small.

This clonotype was recorded once. The specificity of this receptor is unknown. The record has no base qualities; no much larger clone is one base away. A read on its own is weak evidence. High-throughput TCR beta sequencing profiled peripheral blood CD8+ and CD4+ T cells from healthy donors, Susac syndrome patients and multiple sclerosis patients. The multiple sclerosis controls were treatment-naive patients who had stable or active relapsing-remitting disease and met the revised McDonald criteria. CD8+ TEMRA cells were enriched by FACS, while bulk CD8+ and CD4+ T cells were purified by magnetic negative isolation. Blood was collected in EDTA tubes and processed within 24 hours, with PBMCs isolated through density gradient centrifugation. PBMCs intended for TCR sequencing were frozen in liquid nitrogen and were later thawed in a 37 degrees C water bath. The sorted or isolated CD4+, CD8+ and CD8+ TEMRA cells had a purity of 90% or higher.

RNA was extracted with the RNeasy kit and 0.5 to 1 ug was reverse transcribed using random hexamers. The immunoSEQ multiplex PCR assay, covering 54 Vbeta and 13 Jbeta segments, was used to amplify TCR beta CDR3 regions. To correct PCR amplification bias, a synthetic template baseline was used for both primer optimization and computational correction. Per the source publication's procedure: Only productive sequences were kept, with reads annotated to V, D and J genes according to IMGT and analyzed in immunoSEQ Analyzer. Clonality was calculated as one minus the Shannon entropy normalized by log2 of the number of productive unique sequences. For each patient and control, public and private clones were evaluated among the 100 most prevalent clones. Clones were defined as Susac-specific when absent from the healthy and MS cohorts, from over a thousand published viral clones and from other ImmuneACCESS disease sequences. The public reads were reanalyzed by TCRdb: fastp trimming at Q25, MiXCR alignment, in-frame beta chains only. Entries are consolidated by CDR3 protein sequence, retaining the most common genes and DNA. TCRdb's processing, not the authors', yielded these V and J calls. The sample includes approximately 200,000 distinct CDR3 sequences, with 85% to 95% observed a single time. The ten largest clones represent approximately 0.081% of the sample.

The junction shows trimming of 1 base on V and 7 bases on J, plus 8 bases between the germline ends. The CDR3, cysteine through phenylalanine, is 13 amino acids long. Solely the CDR3 DNA is kept, with 39 bases framed from the first base. The germline V gene provides CDR1 MNHNS and CDR2 SASEGT. The chain links TRBV6-1 with TRBJ1-5, with no confident D gene call. This TCR was sampled from a human donor with multiple sclerosis. Sequenced material: CD4+ T cells from PBMCs. In nucleotides, the sequence is TGTGCCAGCAGTGAAGTTAAGGCGCAGCCCCAGCATTTT. Its amino acids are CASSEVKAQPQHF.